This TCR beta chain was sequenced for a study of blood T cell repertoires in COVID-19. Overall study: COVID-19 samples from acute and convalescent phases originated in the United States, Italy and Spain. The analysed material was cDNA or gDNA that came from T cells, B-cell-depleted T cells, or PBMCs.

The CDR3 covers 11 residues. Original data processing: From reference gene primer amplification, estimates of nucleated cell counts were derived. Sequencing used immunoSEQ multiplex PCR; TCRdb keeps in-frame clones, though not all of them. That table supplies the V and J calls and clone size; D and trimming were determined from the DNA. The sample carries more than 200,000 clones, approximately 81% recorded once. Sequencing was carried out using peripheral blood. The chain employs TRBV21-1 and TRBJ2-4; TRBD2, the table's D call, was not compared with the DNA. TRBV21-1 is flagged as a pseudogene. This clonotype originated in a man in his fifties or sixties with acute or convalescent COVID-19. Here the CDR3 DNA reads TGTGCCAGCAGCTTACCGGACTTTGAACGCTTC. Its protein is CASSLPDFERF.